The present T cell receptor beta chain was sequenced within a study of metastatic and nonmetastatic thyroid tumors. V was pared by 8 bases and J by 2 bases, with 1 base of the junction left unmatched. CDR1 is MNHNS, CDR2 SASEGT, per germline. The CDR3 sequence is 13 residues long. This clone was observed a handful of times. All patients were treatment-naive before thyroid surgery. TCRdb reassembled clones from the PCR reads with MiXCR. Of about 46,000 clones listed, approximately 26% are singletons. The sequence was collected from a male donor with papillary thyroid cancer or a benign thyroid nodule (not recorded which). Some clones in this sample may be carry-over from other donors' samples. V and J are TRBV6-1 and TRBJ2-5; 11 positions agree with TRBD1. What was sequenced was blood. For the CDR3, the DNA is TGTGCCAGCCGGGACAGGGGGCAAGAGACCCAGTACTTC. Translating gives CASRDRGQETQYF.